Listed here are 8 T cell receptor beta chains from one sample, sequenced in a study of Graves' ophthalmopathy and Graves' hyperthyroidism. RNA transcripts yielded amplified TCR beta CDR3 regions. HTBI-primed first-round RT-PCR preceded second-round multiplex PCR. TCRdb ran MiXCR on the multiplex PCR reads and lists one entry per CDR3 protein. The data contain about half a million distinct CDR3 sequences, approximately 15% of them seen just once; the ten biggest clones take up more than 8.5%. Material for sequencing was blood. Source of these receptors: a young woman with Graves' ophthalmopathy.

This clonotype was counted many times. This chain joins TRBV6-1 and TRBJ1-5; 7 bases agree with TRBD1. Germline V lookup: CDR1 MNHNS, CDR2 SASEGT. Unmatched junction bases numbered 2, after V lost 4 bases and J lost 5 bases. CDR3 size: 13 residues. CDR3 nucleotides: TGTGCCAGCAGTGTAACAGGGGATCAGCCCCAGCATTTT. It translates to CASSVTGDQPQHF.

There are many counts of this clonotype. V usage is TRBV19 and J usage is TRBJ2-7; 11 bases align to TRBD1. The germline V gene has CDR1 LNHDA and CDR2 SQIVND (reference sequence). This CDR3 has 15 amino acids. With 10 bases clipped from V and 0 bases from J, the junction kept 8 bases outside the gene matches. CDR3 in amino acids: CATRRGTGGSYEQYF. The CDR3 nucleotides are TGTGCCACCCGAAGAGGGACAGGGGGCTCCTACGAGCAGTACTTC. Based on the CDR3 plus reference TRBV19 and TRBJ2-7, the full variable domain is DGGITQSPKYLFRKEGQNVTLSCEQNLNHDAMYWYRQDPGQGLRLIYYSQIVNDFQKGDIAEGYSVSREKKESFPLTVTSAQKNPTAFYLCATRRGTGGSYEQYFGPGTRLTVT.

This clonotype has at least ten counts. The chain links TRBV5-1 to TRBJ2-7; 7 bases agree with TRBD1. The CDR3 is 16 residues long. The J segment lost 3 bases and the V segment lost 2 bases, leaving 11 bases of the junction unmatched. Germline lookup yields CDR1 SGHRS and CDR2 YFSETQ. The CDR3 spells CASSFIRSGGDYEQYF. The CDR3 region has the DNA TGCGCCAGCAGCTTTATACGTTCAGGGGGTGACTACGAGCAGTACTTC.

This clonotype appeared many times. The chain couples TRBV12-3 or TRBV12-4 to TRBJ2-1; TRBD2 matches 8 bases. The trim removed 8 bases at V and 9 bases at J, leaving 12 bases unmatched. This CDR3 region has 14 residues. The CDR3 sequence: CASLRREGLPEQFF. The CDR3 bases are TGTGCCAGCCTCCGTCGGGAGGGCCTCCCTGAGCAGTTCTTC.

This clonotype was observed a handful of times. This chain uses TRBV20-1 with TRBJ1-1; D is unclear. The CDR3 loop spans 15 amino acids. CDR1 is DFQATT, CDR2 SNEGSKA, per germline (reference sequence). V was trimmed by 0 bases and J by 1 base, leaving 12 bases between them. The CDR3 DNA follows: TGCAGTGCTAGAGATCATACACGAGGGAACACTGAAGCTTTCTTT. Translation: CSARDHTRGNTEAFF.

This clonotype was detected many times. The CDR3 nucleotides read TGCAGTGTCCCACCCGGGACAGGGGAGCCACCCCTCCACTTT. Protein product: CSVPPGTGEPPLHF. The chain uses TRBV20-1 and TRBJ1-6; 10 positions match TRBD1. CDR3 size: 14 residues. The junction had 11 bases not matched to a gene; V was cut back by 7 bases and J by 11 bases. Germline CDR1 DFQATT, CDR2 SNEGSKA (reference sequence).

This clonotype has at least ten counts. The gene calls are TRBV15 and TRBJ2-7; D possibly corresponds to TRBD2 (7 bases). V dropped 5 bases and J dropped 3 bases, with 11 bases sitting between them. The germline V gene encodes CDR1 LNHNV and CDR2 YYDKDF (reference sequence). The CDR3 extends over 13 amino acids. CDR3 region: CATSPGGLYEQYF. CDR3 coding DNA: TGTGCCACCAGCCCCGGGGGGCTCTACGAGCAGTACTTC.

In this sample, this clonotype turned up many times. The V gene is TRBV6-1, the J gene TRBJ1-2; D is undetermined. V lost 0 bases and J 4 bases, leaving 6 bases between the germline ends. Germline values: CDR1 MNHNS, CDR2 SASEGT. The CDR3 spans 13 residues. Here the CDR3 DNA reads TGTGCCAGCAGTGAAGCAGGACGCTATGGCTACACCTTC. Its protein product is CASSEAGRYGYTF.